Listed here are 17 T cell receptor beta chains from one sample, sequenced in a study of T cell responses to AZD1222 COVID-19 vaccine. The data were produced by immunoSEQ multiplex PCR, yet TCRdb's version contains in-frame clones alone and is incomplete. The repertoire has over 85,000 clones, 85% to 90% of them found once; the top ten carry more than 15%. The specimen was peripheral blood, collected 28 days after the second AZD1222 dose. Receptors were obtained from an adult who received the AZD1222 COVID-19 vaccine.

The rearrangement joins TRBV5-1 to TRBJ1-3; D is unresolved. The CDR3 extends over 13 amino acids. The V end lost 0 bases, the J end lost 4 bases, and 5 bases lay between the germline ends. Germline V CDR1 and CDR2: SGHRS, YFSETQ. The CDR3 spells CASSLEGGNTIYF. The CDR3 bases are TGCGCCAGCAGCTTGGAAGGGGGAAACACCATATATTTT.

The chain joins TRBV24-1 to TRBJ2-1, with D unclear. CDR3 size: 15 residues. Deletions cut 2 bases from V and 1 base from J, with 8 bases between. Per the germline V gene, CDR1 is KGHDR and CDR2 is SFDVKD. CDR3 nucleotide sequence: TGTGCCACCAGTGATTACCAACATTCCTACAATGAGCAGTTCTTC. It is translated as CATSDYQHSYNEQFF.

This chain uses TRBV5-4 with TRBJ2-7, with D possibly matching TRBD2 (5 bases). There are 12 residues in the CDR3. Trimming removed 1 base from V and 5 bases from J, with 7 bases in between. Per germline, CDR1 SGHNT and CDR2 YYREEE (reference sequence). This CDR3 is CASSLTGNEQYF. The CDR3 nucleotides are TGTGCCAGCAGCTTGACCGGGAACGAGCAGTACTTC.

In DNA, the CDR3 is TGTGCCAGCAGCCCCGAAGAGGGTGGCTACACCTTC. Encoded protein: CASSPEEGGYTF. This chain links TRBV6-5 with TRBJ1-2; no firm D call. The CDR3 is 12 residues long. Germline V lookup: CDR1 MNHEY, CDR2 SVGAGI. V was pared by 6 bases and J by 7 bases, with 12 bases between.

The chain recombines TRBV7-9 with TRBJ1-5; maybe TRBD1 (6 bases). Germline CDR1 is SEHNR and CDR2 is FQNEAQ (reference sequence). Trimming took off 5 bases at V and 2 bases at J, with 13 bases between the two ends. The CDR3 consists of 15 residues. The CDR3 loop is CASSPGTIGNQPQHF. The CDR3 nucleotides are TGTGCCAGCAGCCCTGGGACAATTGGCAATCAGCCCCAGCATTTT.

The rearrangement uses TRBV5-1 and TRBJ2-7; 8 nucleotides line up with TRBD1. The CDR3 has 15 residues. The germline V gene encodes CDR1 SGHRS and CDR2 YFSETQ. The V segment lost 3 bases and the J segment 2 bases; nucleotides outside the gene matches: 7. The CDR3 protein is CASSYTGGETYEQYF. CDR3 nucleotides: TGCGCCAGCAGCTACACAGGGGGAGAAACCTACGAGCAGTACTTC.

V and J are TRBV6-2 or TRBV6-3 and TRBJ2-3; 7 bases line up with TRBD2. CDR3 size: 16 residues. In germline, CDR1 is MNHEY, CDR2 SVGEGT. V trimming: 5 bases; J trimming: 1 base; junction bases outside the gene matches: 9. This chain's CDR3 is CASSIRGGSGTDTQYF. In DNA, the CDR3 is TGTGCCAGCAGTATACGGGGCGGGAGTGGCACAGATACGCAGTATTTT.

In its sample, this clone was seen once. This chain joins TRBV6-5 and TRBJ2-1; D is ambiguous. V shed 10 bases and J shed 0 bases, with 10 bases lying between them. The germline CDR1 and CDR2 sequences are MNHEY and SVGAGI. There are 13 residues in the CDR3. CDR3 DNA: TGTGCCACCCTTGCGAGCTCCTACAATGAGCAGTTCTTC. As protein: CATLASSYNEQFF.

This sequence joins TRBV18 and TRBJ1-3; D not resolved. V lost 3 bases to trimming and J lost 1 base, with 7 bases between them. This CDR3 is 14 amino acids long. The V gene's germline CDR1 is KGHSH and CDR2 LQKENI. DNA of the CDR3: TGTGCCAGCTCACCCACAGAGTCTGGAAACACCATATATTTT. Its protein is CASSPTESGNTIYF.

This clone has only a few counts. V usage is TRBV6-6 and J usage is TRBJ2-7, with D perhaps given as TRBD1 or TRBD2 (5 bases each). Germline CDR1 MNHNY, CDR2 SVGAGI (reference sequence). This CDR3 has 15 residues. V lost 6 bases and J lost 3, with 18 bases in between. The CDR3 loop is CASRGLGESHYEQYF. The CDR3 DNA follows: TGTGCCAGCAGGGGATTGGGGGAGTCGCACTACGAGCAGTACTTC.

V and J are TRBV10-2 and TRBJ2-2, with 7 bases fitting TRBD1. CDR1 is WSHSY and CDR2 is SAAADI in the germline V gene. With 7 bases clipped from V and 4 bases from J, the junction kept 0 bases outside the gene matches. This CDR3 comprises 12 residues. DNA for the CDR3: TGCGCCAGCAACAGGGGCACCGGGGAGCTGTTTTTT. This encodes CASNRGTGELFF.

The rearrangement links TRBV3-1 (or the pseudogene TRBV3-2) to TRBJ2-7; D gene unclear. Germline CDR1 reads LGHDT; CDR2 reads YNNKEL (reference sequence). V was clipped by 0 bases and J by 2 bases, with 11 bases between them. The CDR3 loop spans 15 amino acids. The CDR3 loop is CASSQDRNRAYEQYF. CDR3 DNA sequence: TGTGCCAGCAGCCAAGATAGGAACAGAGCCTACGAGCAGTACTTC.

The genes are TRBV2 and TRBJ2-1, with D unclear. Looked up from germline, CDR1 is SNHLY and CDR2 is FYNNEI. V dropped 8 bases and J dropped 8 bases, with 7 bases sitting between them. The CDR3 covers 10 residues. Here the CDR3 DNA reads TGTGCCAGCGGCGAGGATGAGCAGTTCTTC. Translation: CASGEDEQFF.

This clone has just one count. The chain recombines TRBV5-6 with TRBJ2-5; 9 positions agree with TRBD2. The CDR3 contains 15 residues. With V trimmed by 0 bases and J by 5 bases, 5 bases remained unmatched. The germline CDR1 and CDR2 sequences are SGHDT and YYEEEE. CDR3 sequence reads: CASSLASGAGETQYF. CDR3 bases: TGTGCCAGCAGCTTGGCTAGCGGGGCTGGGGAGACCCAGTACTTC.

This sequence joins TRBV7-2 and TRBJ2-7, with TRBD1 identical over 11 bases. The V gene end was trimmed by 5 bases and the J gene end by 4 bases; junction bases not matched to a gene: 4. Germline loops: CDR1 SGHTA, CDR2 FQGNSA. The CDR3 sequence is 14 residues long. This CDR3 is CASSRTGGRYEQYF. The CDR3 nucleotides are TGTGCCAGCAGCCGGACAGGGGGCCGGTACGAGCAGTACTTC.

This clone appeared a single time. V gene TRBV11-3 combines with J gene TRBJ1-1; D is ambiguous. This CDR3 is 13 amino acids long. The germline V gene encodes CDR1 SGHNT and CDR2 YENEEA. Trimming shortened V by 1 base and J by 7 bases, and 10 bases separated the two germline ends. CDR3 amino acids: CASSLGGVREAFF. The CDR3 DNA follows: TGTGCCAGCAGCTTAGGTGGTGTGCGTGAAGCTTTCTTT.

This chain uses TRBV14 with TRBJ1-5; D might be TRBD1 (6 bases). Germline V CDR1 and CDR2: SGHDN, FVKESK. Trimming stripped 4 bases from V and 4 bases from J, with 17 bases between. The CDR3 covers 16 residues. The CDR3 spells CASSPNRRGFNQPQHF. The CDR3, as DNA: TGTGCCAGCAGCCCGAACAGGAGGGGGTTTAATCAGCCCCAGCATTTT.